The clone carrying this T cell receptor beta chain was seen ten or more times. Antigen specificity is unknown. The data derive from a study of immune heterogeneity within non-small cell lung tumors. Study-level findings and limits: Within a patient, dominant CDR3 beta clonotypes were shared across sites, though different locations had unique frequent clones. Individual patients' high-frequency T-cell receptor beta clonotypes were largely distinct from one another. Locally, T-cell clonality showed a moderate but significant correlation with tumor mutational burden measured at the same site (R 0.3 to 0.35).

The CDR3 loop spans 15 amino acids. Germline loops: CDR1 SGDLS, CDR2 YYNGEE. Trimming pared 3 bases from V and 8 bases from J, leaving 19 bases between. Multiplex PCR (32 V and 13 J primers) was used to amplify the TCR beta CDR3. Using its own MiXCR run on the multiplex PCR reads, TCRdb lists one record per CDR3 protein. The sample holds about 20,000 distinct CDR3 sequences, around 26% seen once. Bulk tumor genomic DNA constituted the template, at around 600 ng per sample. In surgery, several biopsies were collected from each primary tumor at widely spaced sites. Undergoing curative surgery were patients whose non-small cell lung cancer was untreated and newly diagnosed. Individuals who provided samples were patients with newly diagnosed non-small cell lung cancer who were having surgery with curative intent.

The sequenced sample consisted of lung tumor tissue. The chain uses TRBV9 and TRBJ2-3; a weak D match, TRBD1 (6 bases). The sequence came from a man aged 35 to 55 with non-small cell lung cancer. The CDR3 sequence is CASSERTAAGVTQYF. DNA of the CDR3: TGTGCCAGCAGCGAGAGGACTGCTGCAGGGGTTACGCAGTATTTT.